This passage covers 15 T cell receptor beta chains from one sample sequenced in a study of OX40 agonist ivuxolimab in advanced cancers. The repertoire was sequenced with immunoSEQ multiplex PCR; TCRdb's copy has only in-frame clones and lacks some. Of roughly 92,000 clones listed, approximately 84% are singletons. This specimen was CD4+ or CD8+ T cells sorted from blood, taken in a trial of the OX40 agonist ivuxolimab. These TCRs come from an adult with an advanced solid tumor such as melanoma, head and neck, liver or kidney cancer.

This clone was recorded only once. This chain connects TRBV29-1 to TRBJ2-3; no reliable D call. V was cut by 5 bases and J by 2 bases, with 8 bases left in between. The CDR3 runs to 12 residues. Germline V gene sequence: CDR1 SQVTM, CDR2 ANQGSEA. The CDR3 loop is CSVRLYTDTQYF. The CDR3 bases are TGCAGCGTTAGGCTTTACACAGATACGCAGTATTTT.

The J gene is TRBJ1-1, the V gene TRBV4-3; D remains ambiguous. Trimming stripped 0 bases from V and 4 bases from J, with 6 bases between. Germline CDR1 reads LGHNA; CDR2 reads YSLEER. This CDR3 has 13 residues. CDR3 in amino acids: CASSQDTGTEAFF. The CDR3, as DNA: TGCGCCAGCAGCCAAGACACGGGCACTGAAGCTTTCTTT.

The V call is TRBV7-2, the J call TRBJ2-3, with D unresolved. CDR1 is SGHTA, CDR2 FQGNSA, per germline. This CDR3 is built from 16 residues. Trimming shortened V by 5 bases and J by 0 bases, and 15 bases separated the two germline ends. This chain's CDR3 is CASSVLGGWSTDTQYF. The CDR3 nucleotides are TGTGCCAGCAGCGTCCTGGGCGGTTGGAGCACAGATACGCAGTATTTT. Combining the CDR3 with reference TRBV7-2 and TRBJ2-3 gives the whole variable domain GAGVSQSPSNKVTEKGKDVELRCDPISGHTALYWYRQSLGQGLEFLIYFQGNSAPDKSGLPSDRFSAERTGGSVSTLTIQRTQQEDSAVYLCASSVLGGWSTDTQYFGPGTRLTVL.

The CDR3 DNA is TGTGCCAGCAGCTTAAACCTAGCGGGAGGGGAGACCCAGTACTTC. Translating gives CASSLNLAGGETQYF. V gene TRBV7-2 combines with J gene TRBJ2-5; TRBD2 matches at 12 bases. V was pared by 2 bases and J by 5 bases, with 3 bases of the junction left unmatched. This CDR3 spans 15 amino acids. The germline CDR1 and CDR2 sequences are SGHTA and FQGNSA.

The chain carries TRBV7-2 and TRBJ2-7, with 9 bases matching TRBD2. Germline CDR1 reads SGHTA; CDR2 reads FQGNSA. This CDR3 is built from 15 residues. V was pared by 4 bases and J by 1 base, with 5 bases of the junction left unmatched. The CDR3 spells CASSSSGELSYEQYF. CDR3 DNA sequence: TGTGCCAGCAGCTCTAGCGGGGAGCTATCCTACGAGCAGTACTTC.

The V and J genes are TRBV5-6 and TRBJ2-2; possibly TRBD1 or TRBD2 for D (6 bases each). With 0 bases removed from V and 9 bases from J, the gap between germline ends came to 15 bases. Germline loops: CDR1 SGHDT, CDR2 YYEEEE. The CDR3 sequence is 15 residues long. CDR3 in amino acids: CASSLGTGAPRELFF. The CDR3 DNA sequence: TGTGCCAGCAGCTTGGGTACGGGGGCGCCTAGGGAGCTGTTTTTT.

The gene calls are TRBV9 and TRBJ2-3, with 7 bases matching TRBD1. The germline V gene encodes CDR1 SGDLS and CDR2 YYNGEE. The CDR3 totals 16 residues. The V segment lost 0 bases and the J segment 1 base; nucleotides outside the gene matches: 5. CDR3 protein: CASSVGGQLRTDTQYF. The CDR3 coding sequence is TGTGCCAGCAGCGTAGGGGGACAGCTCCGCACAGATACGCAGTATTTT.

This chain uses TRBV7-3 with TRBJ2-3, with 7 bases aligning to TRBD1. The CDR3 consists of 13 residues. Germline V CDR1 and CDR2: SGHTA, FQGTGA. Losses at the gene ends were 4 bases for V and 9 bases for J; bases not matched to a gene: 7. Here the CDR3 DNA reads TGTGCCAGCAGCTCGAACCGGGACAGCACGCAGTATTTT. Encoded protein: CASSSNRDSTQYF.

This clone showed up just a few times. The chain employs TRBV30 and TRBJ1-5, with D hard to call. The germline V gene encodes CDR1 GTSNPN and CDR2 SVGIG (reference sequence). V was trimmed by 7 bases and J by 10 bases, leaving 14 bases between them. This CDR3 is built from 11 residues. The CDR3 loop is CASPRPSPQHF. The CDR3 DNA reads TGTGCCTCGCCGAGACCATCACCCCAGCATTTT.

This chain links TRBV7-2 with TRBJ1-1, with TRBD1 identical over 10 bases. CDR3 length equals 14 residues. Germline CDR1 reads SGHTA; CDR2 reads FQGNSA. The junction had 3 bases not matched to a gene; V was cut back by 4 bases and J by 4 bases. CDR3 sequence (DNA): TGTGCCAGCAGCTGGACAGGGGGTGGCACTGAAGCTTTCTTT. Translating it yields CASSWTGGGTEAFF.

This clone has more than one count but fewer than ten. The CDR3 region is CASSYGTSGSGAGELFF. The CDR3, as DNA: TGTGCCAGCAGCTACGGGACTAGCGGGAGTGGAGCCGGGGAGCTGTTTTTT. The V call is TRBV7-7, the J call TRBJ2-2; TRBD2 matches 14 bases. The ends lost 4 bases at V and 6 bases at J; junction bases unmatched: 7. Germline V gene lookup returns CDR1 SSHAT and CDR2 FNYEAQ (reference sequence). The CDR3 loop spans 17 amino acids.

The V gene is TRBV5-5, the J gene TRBJ1-5; possibly TRBD1 for D (5 bases). The germline CDR1 and CDR2 sequences are SGHKS and YYEKEE (reference sequence). The ends were cut back, 1 base at V and 4 bases at J, with 21 bases in the middle. CDR3 length: 18 residues. The CDR3 DNA reads as TGTGCCAGCAGCTTGAAAGGATGGGACTCTCCCCCTAATCAGCCCCAGCATTTT. Protein sequence: CASSLKGWDSPPNQPQHF.

The chain links TRBV6-1 to TRBJ2-7; D remains unclear. The germline gives CDR1 MNHNS, CDR2 SASEGT. The CDR3 sequence is 13 residues long. Trimming took 7 bases from V and 0 from J, leaving 10 bases between them. CDR3 in amino acids: CASTRSGSYEQYF. The CDR3 region has the DNA TGTGCCAGCACCCGATCGGGCTCCTACGAGCAGTACTTC.

There are a few counts of this clone. At one of its ends the junction is not consistent with the germline gene, which may arise from a read error. The V and J genes are TRBV23-1 and TRBJ2-1; no definite D call. TRBV23-1 is marked as an open reading frame, function uncertain. CDR3 length: 21 amino acids. Written as DNA, the CDR3 is TGCGCCAGCAGCCAATTCGTTGGAGTCTTGTTTGGCGGAACCCCCGACAATGAGCAGTTCTTC. It translates to CASSQFVGVLFGGTPDNEQFF.

This chain links TRBV7-8 with TRBJ2-5; tentatively, D is TRBD1 or TRBD2 (6 bases each). This CDR3 is 15 amino acids long. The V and J ends lost 1 base and 1 base respectively, with 10 bases between them. Germline V gene data show CDR1 as SGHVS and CDR2 as FQNEAQ. The CDR3 spells CASSLGGGRQETQYF. The CDR3 nucleotides are TGTGCCAGCAGCTTAGGAGGGGGGCGCCAAGAGACCCAGTACTTC. Combining the CDR3 with reference TRBV7-8 and TRBJ2-5 gives the whole variable domain GAGVSQSPRYKVAKRGQDVALRCDPISGHVSLFWYQQALGQGPEFLTYFQNEAQLDKSGLPSDRFFAERPEGSVSTLKIQRTQQEDSAVYLCASSLGGGRQETQYFGPGTRLLVL.